This TCR beta chain was captured by sequencing in a study of cytomegalovirus exposure and HLA in healthy donors. The PCR was carried out with 60 Vbeta primers and 13 Jbeta primers. Produced via immunoSEQ multiplex PCR; TCRdb's table is partial and in-frame only. This table holds about 220,000 clones, around 79% found once. Germline V CDR1 and CDR2: GTSNPN, SVGIG (reference sequence). Trimming cost V 0 bases and J 9 bases, with 6 bases left between them. This CDR3 is 11 amino acids long. This clonotype originated in a male donor in good health and CMV-seronegative. Material for sequencing was PBMCs. The gene calls are TRBV30 and TRBJ1-3; no reliable D call. CDR3 in amino acids: CAWSVEATIYF. Written as DNA, the CDR3 is TGTGCCTGGAGTGTAGAAGCCACCATATATTTT.